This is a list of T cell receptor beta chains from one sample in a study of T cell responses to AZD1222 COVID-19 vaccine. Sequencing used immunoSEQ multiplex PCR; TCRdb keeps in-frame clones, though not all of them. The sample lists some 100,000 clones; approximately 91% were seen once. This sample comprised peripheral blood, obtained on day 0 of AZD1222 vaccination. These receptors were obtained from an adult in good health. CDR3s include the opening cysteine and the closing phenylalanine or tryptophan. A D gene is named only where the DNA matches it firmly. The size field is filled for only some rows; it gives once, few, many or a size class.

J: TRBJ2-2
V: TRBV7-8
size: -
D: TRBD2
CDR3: CASSRTSGAPTGELFF
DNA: TGTGCCAGCAGCAGGACTAGCGGGGCCCCCACCGGGGAGCTGTTTTTT

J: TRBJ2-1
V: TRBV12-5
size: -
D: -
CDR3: CASGLVPGAWQFF
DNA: TGTGCTAGTGGTTTGGTGCCTGGGGCATGGCAGTTCTTC

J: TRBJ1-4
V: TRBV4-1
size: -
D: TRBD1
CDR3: CASSLSGTGYEKLFF
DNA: TGCGCCAGCAGCCTATCCGGGACAGGGTATGAAAAACTGTTTTTT

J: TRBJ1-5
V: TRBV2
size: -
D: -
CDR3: CASSVSPPDQPQHF
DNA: TGTGCCAGCAGTGTTTCCCCGCCGGATCAGCCCCAGCATTTT

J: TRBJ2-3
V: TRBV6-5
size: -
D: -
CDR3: CASSLLGLLTDTQYF
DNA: TGTGCCAGCAGTCTACTAGGACTGCTCACAGATACGCAGTATTTT

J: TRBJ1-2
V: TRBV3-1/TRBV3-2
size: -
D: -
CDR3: CASSPGALREGYTF
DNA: TGTGCCAGCAGCCCAGGGGCCCTCAGGGAGGGCTACACCTTC

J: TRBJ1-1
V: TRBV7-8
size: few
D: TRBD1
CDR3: CASSAGQGAWTEAFF
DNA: TGTGCCAGCAGCGCCGGACAGGGGGCATGGACTGAAGCTTTCTTT

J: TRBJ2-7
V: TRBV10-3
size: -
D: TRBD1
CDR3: CAISESGTAFYEQYF
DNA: TGTGCCATCAGTGAGTCCGGGACAGCTTTCTACGAGCAGTACTTC

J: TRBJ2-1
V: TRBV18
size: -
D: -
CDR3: CASSPPGGSYNEQFF
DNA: TGTGCCAGCTCACCACCGGGGGGCTCCTACAATGAGCAGTTCTTC

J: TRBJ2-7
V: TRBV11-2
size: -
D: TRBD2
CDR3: CASSASGTLMEQYF
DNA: TGTGCCAGCAGCGCTAGCGGGACCCTTATGGAGCAGTACTTC

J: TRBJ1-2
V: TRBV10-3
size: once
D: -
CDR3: CAIRTGTSENYGYTF
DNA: TGTGCCATCAGGACCGGGACGTCGGAAAACTATGGCTACACCTTC

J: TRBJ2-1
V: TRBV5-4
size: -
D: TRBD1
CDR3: CASSQPGTGIHEQFF
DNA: TGTGCCAGCAGCCAGCCCGGGACAGGGATTCATGAGCAGTTCTTC

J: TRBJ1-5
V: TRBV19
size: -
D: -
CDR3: CASSIETWTANLDYSNQPQHF
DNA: TGTGCCAGTAGTATAGAGACATGGACAGCCAACCTGGACTATAGCAATCAGCCCCAGCATTTT

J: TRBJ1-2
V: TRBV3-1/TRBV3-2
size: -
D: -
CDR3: CASSQERLYGYTF
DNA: TGTGCCAGCAGCCAAGAACGCCTCTATGGCTACACCTTC

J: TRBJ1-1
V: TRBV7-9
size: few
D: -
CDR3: CASSRQPWNTEAFF
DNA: TGTGCCAGCAGCCGACAGCCTTGGAACACTGAAGCTTTCTTT

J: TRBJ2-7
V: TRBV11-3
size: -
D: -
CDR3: CASSFTASYEQYF
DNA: TGTGCCAGCAGCTTCACAGCCTCCTACGAGCAGTACTTC

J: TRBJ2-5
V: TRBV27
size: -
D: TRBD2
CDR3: CASSSIAGGETQYF
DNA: TGTGCCAGCAGTTCCATAGCGGGAGGGGAGACCCAGTACTTC

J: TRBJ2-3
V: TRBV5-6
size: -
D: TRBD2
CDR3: CASSSSGRPDTQYF
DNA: TGTGCCAGCAGCTCCAGCGGGAGACCAGATACGCAGTATTTT

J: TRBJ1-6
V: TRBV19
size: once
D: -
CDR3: CASSIVASRNNSPLHF
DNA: TGTGCCAGTAGTATAGTTGCCAGTAGGAATAATTCACCCCTCCACTTT

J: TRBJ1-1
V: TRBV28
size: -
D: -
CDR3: CASSRGGATTEAFF
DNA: TGTGCCAGCAGCCGCGGGGGGGCGACCACTGAAGCTTTCTTT

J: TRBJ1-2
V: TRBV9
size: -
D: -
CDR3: CASSVGTAWEDGYTF
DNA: TGTGCCAGCAGCGTAGGTACCGCGTGGGAGGATGGCTACACCTTC

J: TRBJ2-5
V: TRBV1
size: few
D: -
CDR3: CTSSQKGQEPRETQYF
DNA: TGCACCAGCAGCCAGAAGGGACAGGAGCCCAGGGAGACCCAGTACTTC

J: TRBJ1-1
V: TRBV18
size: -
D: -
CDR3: CASSQTVMNTEAFF
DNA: TGTGCCAGCTCGCAGACAGTTATGAACACTGAAGCTTTCTTT

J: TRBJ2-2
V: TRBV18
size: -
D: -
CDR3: CASSQRANTGELFF
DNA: TGTGCCAGCTCCCAGCGCGCGAACACCGGGGAGCTGTTTTTT

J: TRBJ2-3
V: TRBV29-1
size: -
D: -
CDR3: CSVGMRSTDTQYF
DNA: TGCAGCGTTGGTATGCGCTCCACAGATACGCAGTATTTT

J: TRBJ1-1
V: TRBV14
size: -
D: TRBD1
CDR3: CASSRDRGMNTEAFF
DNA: TGTGCCAGCAGCCGGGACAGGGGAATGAACACTGAAGCTTTCTTT

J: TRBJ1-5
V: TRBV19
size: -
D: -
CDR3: CASSLGTAVHGNQPQHF
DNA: TGTGCCAGTAGTCTCGGGACGGCGGTACATGGCAATCAGCCCCAGCATTTT